This T cell receptor beta chain derives from a study of T cell clonotyping in hematopoietic cell transplantation. Whole-study results and caveats: Graft donor and pretransplant recipient Inverse Simpson Index values predicted broader posttransplant TCR diversity. After transplant, recipient diversity fell while pathologically expanded clonotypes grew through day 180. Few recipient clonotypes overlapped donors; over 95% were de novo at given depth. Cells were unsorted, so CD4 and CD8 contributions were not separated.

Some clones are missing from TCRdb's copy, which holds only in-frame ones; the method was immunoSEQ multiplex PCR. The sample carries about 69,000 clones, 94% recorded once. Points on this clone: What it binds is unknown.

CDR3 length: 15 residues. From germline, CDR1 is SGHTA and CDR2 FQGNSA. V lost 5 bases and J 0 bases, leaving 12 bases between the germline ends. The source of this sequence is a man between 50 and 59 years old in good health. Some clones in this sample may be carry-over from other donors' samples. Input material: peripheral blood mononuclear cells. The V gene is TRBV7-2, the J gene TRBJ2-3, with D perhaps matching TRBD1 (5 bases). CDR3 sequence: CASSLGLPSTDTQYF. CDR3 DNA: TGTGCCAGCAGCCTGGGGCTGCCTAGCACAGATACGCAGTATTTT.